The 8 T cell receptor beta chains below were found in one sample sequenced in a study of OX40 agonist ivuxolimab in advanced cancers. Assay used: immunoSEQ multiplex PCR; TCRdb lists only in-frame clones, some missing. The sample lists tens of thousands of clones, 75% to 90% seen once, with roughly 0.33% in the top ten. This specimen was CD4+ or CD8+ T cells sorted from blood, taken in a trial of the OX40 agonist ivuxolimab. The receptors were sampled from an adult with an advanced solid tumor such as melanoma, head and neck, liver or kidney cancer.

This clone has just one count. The rearrangement links TRBV28 to TRBJ2-7; no reliable D call. V shed 3 bases and J shed 6 bases, with 6 bases lying between them. The CDR3 runs to 11 residues. The germline V gene encodes CDR1 MDHEN and CDR2 SYDVKM. The CDR3 loop reads CASSLQIEQYF. CDR3 sequence (DNA): TGTGCCAGCAGTTTGCAGATCGAGCAGTACTTC.

This clone was detected only once. This chain joins TRBV5-1 and TRBJ2-5; 10 positions match TRBD1. The germline V gene has CDR1 SGHRS and CDR2 YFSETQ. The CDR3 consists of 15 residues. Trimming took 4 bases from V and 2 from J; bases not matched to a gene: 5. The CDR3 nucleotides are TGCGCCAGCAGCGCCGGGACAGGGGCACAAGAGACCCAGTACTTC. Protein: CASSAGTGAQETQYF.

This clone was seen just once. This chain's CDR3 is CASRQRQGSNYGYTF. As DNA, the CDR3 is TGTGCCAGTAGACAAAGACAGGGGAGTAACTATGGCTACACCTTC. This sequence joins TRBV19 and TRBJ1-2; 8 bases align to TRBD1. The CDR3 is 15 amino acids. Germline trimming cut 6 bases from V and 1 base from J; bases unmatched to any gene: 7. CDR1 is LNHDA and CDR2 is SQIVND in the germline V gene (reference sequence). The full variable domain, with the rest looked up from reference TRBV19 and TRBJ1-2, is DGGITQSPKYLFRKEGQNVTLSCEQNLNHDAMYWYRQDPGQGLRLIYYSQIVNDFQKGDIAEGYSVSREKKESFPLTVTSAQKNPTAFYLCASRQRQGSNYGYTFGSGTRLTVV.

The V and J genes are TRBV30 and TRBJ2-5, with 9 bases identical to TRBD2. This CDR3 has 16 residues. V gave up 3 bases and J gave up 2 bases; unmatched junction bases: 10. Per germline, CDR1 GTSNPN and CDR2 SVGIG (reference sequence). In DNA, the CDR3 is TGTGCCTGGAGGTTAGAGCGGGGGGCCCGACAAGAGACCCAGTACTTC. It codes for CAWRLERGARQETQYF.

The genes are TRBV6-5 and TRBJ2-7; D might be TRBD2 (6 bases). From germline, CDR1 is MNHEY and CDR2 SVGAGI. V was trimmed by 8 bases and J by 4 bases, leaving 12 bases between them. The CDR3 runs to 12 residues. Here the CDR3 reads CASHGGTYEQYF. DNA for the CDR3: TGTGCCAGCCACGGCGGGACTTACGAGCAGTACTTC.

V is TRBV7-9 and J is TRBJ2-7; TRBD1 matches 11 bases. Germline trimming cut 5 bases from V and 4 bases from J; bases unmatched to any gene: 7. Germline V gives CDR1 SEHNR, CDR2 FQNEAQ (reference sequence). The CDR3 extends over 15 amino acids. CDR3 DNA sequence: TGTGCCAGCAGCCGCTTCCGGGACAGGGGGTACGAGCAGTACTTC. Translating gives CASSRFRDRGYEQYF.

This chain joins TRBV6-1 and TRBJ1-4; D uncertain. Trimming removed 7 bases from V and 4 bases from J, with 13 bases in between. CDR1 is MNHNS and CDR2 is SASEGT in the germline V gene. The CDR3 is 14 residues long. The CDR3 sequence is CASTEGSHNEKLFF. The DNA for the CDR3 is TGTGCCAGCACCGAAGGGAGCCATAATGAAAAACTGTTTTTT.

V usage is TRBV5-4 and J usage is TRBJ2-3, with D hard to call. The V end was cut by 4 bases, the J end by 2 bases, with 20 bases between. The CDR3 is made up of 17 amino acids. Germline V lookup: CDR1 SGHNT, CDR2 YYREEE (reference sequence). CDR3 DNA sequence: TGTGCCAGCAGCCCAGAACCGGGTCCTTCCCTCACAGATACGCAGTATTTT. Translating gives CASSPEPGPSLTDTQYF.